This T cell receptor (beta chain) came from a study of blood T cell repertoires in COVID-19. The overall study: Acute-phase and convalescent COVID-19 samples originated in the United States, Italy and Spain. Sources were T cells, B-cell-depleted T cells, or PBMCs; the material itself was cDNA or gDNA.

Trimming stripped 4 bases from V and 7 bases from J, with 13 bases between. Germline CDR1 and CDR2: SGHTA and FQGNSA. The CDR3 length is 13 residues. As originally analysed: Quantification of nucleated cells was approximated via reference gene primer amplification. Measured with immunoSEQ multiplex PCR; TCRdb has only the in-frame clones, and not every one. V and J calls and clone size are those listed in that table; D and trimming were worked out from the DNA. The data contain about 41,000 clones, around 80% of them singletons. V and J are TRBV7-2 and TRBJ1-1, with D perhaps TRBD1 (6 bases). The receptor's source is a woman of 80 years or more with active or convalescent COVID-19. The sequencing input was peripheral blood. CDR3: CASSSGGHIEAFF. As DNA, the CDR3 is TGTGCCAGCAGCTCTGGGGGACATATTGAAGCTTTCTTT.